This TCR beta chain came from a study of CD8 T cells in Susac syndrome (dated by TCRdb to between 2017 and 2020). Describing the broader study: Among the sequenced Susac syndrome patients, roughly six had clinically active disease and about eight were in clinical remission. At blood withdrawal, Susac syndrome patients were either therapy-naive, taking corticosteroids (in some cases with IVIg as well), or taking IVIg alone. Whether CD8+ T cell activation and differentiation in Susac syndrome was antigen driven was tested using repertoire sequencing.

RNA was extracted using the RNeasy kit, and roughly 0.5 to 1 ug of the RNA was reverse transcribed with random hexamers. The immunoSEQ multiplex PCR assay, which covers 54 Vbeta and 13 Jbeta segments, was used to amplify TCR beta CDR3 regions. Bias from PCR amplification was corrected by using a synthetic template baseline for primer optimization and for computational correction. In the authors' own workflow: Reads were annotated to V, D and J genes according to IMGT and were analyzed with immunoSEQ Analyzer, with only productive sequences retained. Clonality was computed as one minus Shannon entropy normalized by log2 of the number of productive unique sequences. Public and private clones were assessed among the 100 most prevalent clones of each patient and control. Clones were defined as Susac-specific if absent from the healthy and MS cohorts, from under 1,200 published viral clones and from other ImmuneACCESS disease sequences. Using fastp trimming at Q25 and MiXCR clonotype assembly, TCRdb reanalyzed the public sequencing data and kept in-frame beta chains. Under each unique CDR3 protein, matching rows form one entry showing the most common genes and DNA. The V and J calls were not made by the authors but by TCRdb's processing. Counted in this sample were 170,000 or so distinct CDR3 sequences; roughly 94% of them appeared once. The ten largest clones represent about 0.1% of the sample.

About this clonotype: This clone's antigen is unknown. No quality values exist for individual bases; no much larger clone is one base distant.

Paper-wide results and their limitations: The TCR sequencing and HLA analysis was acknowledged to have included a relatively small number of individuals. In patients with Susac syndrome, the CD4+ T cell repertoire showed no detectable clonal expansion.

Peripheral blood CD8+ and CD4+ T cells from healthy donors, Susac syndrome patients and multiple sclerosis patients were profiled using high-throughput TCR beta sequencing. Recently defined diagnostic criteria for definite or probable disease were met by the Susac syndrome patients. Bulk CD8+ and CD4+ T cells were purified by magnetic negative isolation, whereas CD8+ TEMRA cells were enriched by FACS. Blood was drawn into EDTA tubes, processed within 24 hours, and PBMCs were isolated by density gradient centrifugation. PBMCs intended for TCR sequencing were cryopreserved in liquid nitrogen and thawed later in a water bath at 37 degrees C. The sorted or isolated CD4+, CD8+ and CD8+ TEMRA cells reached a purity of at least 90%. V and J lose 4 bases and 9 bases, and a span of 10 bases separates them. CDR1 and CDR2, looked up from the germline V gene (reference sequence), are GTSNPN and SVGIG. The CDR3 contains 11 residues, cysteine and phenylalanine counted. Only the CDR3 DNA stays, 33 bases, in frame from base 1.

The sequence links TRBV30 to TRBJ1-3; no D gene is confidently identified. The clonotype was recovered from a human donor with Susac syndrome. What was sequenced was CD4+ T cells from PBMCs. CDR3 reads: CAWTDRITIYF. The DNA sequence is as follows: TGTGCCTGGACCGACCGGATCACCATATATTTT.